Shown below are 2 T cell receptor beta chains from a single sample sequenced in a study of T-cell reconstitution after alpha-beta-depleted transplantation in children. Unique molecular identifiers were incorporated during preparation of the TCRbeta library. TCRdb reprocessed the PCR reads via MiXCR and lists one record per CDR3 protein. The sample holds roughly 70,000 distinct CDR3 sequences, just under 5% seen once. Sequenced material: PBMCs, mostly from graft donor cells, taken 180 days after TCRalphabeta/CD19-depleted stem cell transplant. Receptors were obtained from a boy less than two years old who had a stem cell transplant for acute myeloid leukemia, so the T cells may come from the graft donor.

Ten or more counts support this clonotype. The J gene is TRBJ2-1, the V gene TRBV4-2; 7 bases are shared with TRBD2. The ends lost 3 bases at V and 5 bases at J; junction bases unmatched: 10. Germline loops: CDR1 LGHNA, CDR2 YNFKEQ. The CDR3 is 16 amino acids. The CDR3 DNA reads TGTGCCAGCAGCCAGGGGAATGTCGGGACTAACAATGAGCAGTTCTTC. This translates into CASSQGNVGTNNEQFF.

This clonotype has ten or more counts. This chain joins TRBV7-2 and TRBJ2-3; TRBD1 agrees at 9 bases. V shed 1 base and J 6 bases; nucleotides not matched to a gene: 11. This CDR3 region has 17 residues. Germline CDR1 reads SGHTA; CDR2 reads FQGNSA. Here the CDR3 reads CASSLVWSGTGKDTQYF. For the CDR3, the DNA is TGTGCCAGCAGCTTAGTGTGGTCGGGGACAGGGAAGGATACGCAGTATTTT.